This T cell receptor beta chain is from a study of cytomegalovirus exposure and HLA in healthy donors. Study-wide results and limits: Reportedly, TCR beta sequences accurately predicted HLA-A and HLA-B alleles in most subjects. The authors later found most CMV-associated TCR beta chains appeared HLA-restricted.

The PCR employed 60 Vbeta primers together with 13 Jbeta primers. Using immunoSEQ multiplex PCR, the repertoire was profiled, and TCRdb retains in-frame clones only, with some absent. The sample shows approximately 280,000 clones, approximately 90% of them seen only once. The germline CDR1 and CDR2 sequences are MNHEY and SVGAGI. This CDR3 spans 13 amino acids. V lost 5 bases, J lost 1 base, and 8 bases lay in between. Regarding this clone: No antigen is known for it.

The rearrangement joins TRBV6-5 to TRBJ1-2, with D perhaps matching TRBD1 (5 bases). This sequence originates from a woman younger than 35 in good health and CMV-seronegative. Sequencing was done on a sample of PBMCs. CDR3 bases: TGTGCCAGCAGTCCGACAGATAACTATGGCTACACCTTC. It yields the protein CASSPTDNYGYTF.